Below, 24 T cell receptor beta chains from the same sample are listed, as sequenced in a study of cytomegalovirus exposure and HLA in healthy donors. Use of 60 Vbeta and 13 Jbeta primers characterized the PCR. The table came from immunoSEQ multiplex PCR; TCRdb's copy has only in-frame clones and leaves some out. The repertoire includes around 160,000 clones, roughly 80% of them detected once, and about 7.7% sits in the top ten. The sequenced sample was PBMCs. The receptors were sampled from a woman aged 40 to 50 in good health and CMV-seropositive.

The chain uses TRBV5-1 and TRBJ2-2; D may be TRBD2 (6 bases). CDR1 is SGHRS and CDR2 is YFSETQ in the germline V gene. Trimming left V 0 bases short and J 7 bases short, with 13 bases between. This CDR3 has 15 residues. In DNA form, the CDR3 reads TGCGCCAGCAGCTTGGACGGGAGTCTTGGCGGGGAGCTGTTTTTT. Translating it yields CASSLDGSLGGELFF.

This clone has a handful of counts. The chain joins TRBV9 to TRBJ2-3, with 9 bases matching TRBD2. Germline CDR1 and CDR2: SGDLS and YYNGEE. This CDR3 comprises 17 residues. The trim removed 3 bases at V and 6 bases at J, leaving 14 bases unmatched. The CDR3 DNA reads as TGTGCCAGCAGCGACGCCCTGGGGCGGGAGGGCCTGGATACGCAGTATTTT. This sequence encodes CASSDALGREGLDTQYF.

Of note for this clone: The junction and the germline gene differ at one end; a read error may be behind it. The chain employs TRBV7-2 and TRBJ2-5; perhaps TRBD2 as D (6 bases). This CDR3 region has 13 residues. Germline CDR1 is SGHTA and CDR2 is FQGNSA. The CDR3 here is CASSSDYQKTQYF. CDR3 bases: TGTGCCAGCAGCTCGGACTACCAAAAGACCCAGTACTTC.

This clone was seen only a few times. The chain carries TRBV11-3 and TRBJ2-4; TRBD1 is a possible D gene (5 bases). The CDR3 extends over 14 amino acids. The V end lost 6 bases, the J end lost 2 bases, and 11 bases lay between the germline ends. CDR1 SGHNT and CDR2 YENEEA come from the germline V gene. The CDR3 nucleotides read TGTGCCAGCAGACCGACAGTACCCAAAAACATTCAGTACTTC. It is translated as CASRPTVPKNIQYF. Complete variable domain (other parts from reference TRBV11-3 and TRBJ2-4): EAGVVQSPRYKIIEKKQPVAFWCNPISGHNTLYWYLQNLGQGPELLIRYENEEAVDDSQLPKDRFSAERLKGVDSTLKIQPAELGDSAVYLCASRPTVPKNIQYFGAGTRLSVL.

V usage is TRBV9 and J usage is TRBJ2-1; TRBD2 matches at 7 bases. Germline V lookup: CDR1 SGDLS, CDR2 YYNGEE. The CDR3 runs 11 residues. Trimming took 3 bases from V and 12 from J; bases not matched to a gene: 3. The CDR3 region is CASSDGGWQFF. The CDR3 nucleotides read TGTGCCAGCAGCGACGGGGGGTGGCAGTTCTTC.

This chain joins TRBV5-1 and TRBJ1-1; possible D gene TRBD1, 6 bases. CDR1 is SGHRS, CDR2 YFSETQ, per germline. This CDR3 is 14 amino acids long. Trimming left V 0 bases short and J 5 bases short, with 11 bases between. The CDR3 DNA sequence: TGCGCCAGCAGCTTGGATCAGGGGTGGACTGAAGCTTTCTTT. It is translated as CASSLDQGWTEAFF. The variable domain in full, completed from reference TRBV5-1 and TRBJ1-1, reads KAGVTQTPRYLIKTRGQQVTLSCSPISGHRSVSWYQQTPGQGLQFLFEYFSETQRNKGNFPGRFSGRQFSNSRSEMNVSTLELGDSALYLCASSLDQGWTEAFFGQGTRLTVV.

V is TRBV6-5 and J is TRBJ1-5; D perhaps matches TRBD1 (6 bases). Germline V CDR1 and CDR2: MNHEY, SVGAGI. CDR3 length: 15 residues. V dropped 2 bases and J dropped 0 bases, with 8 bases sitting between them. The CDR3 loop is CASSYDRSSNQPQHF. CDR3 coding DNA: TGTGCCAGCAGTTACGACAGGAGTAGCAATCAGCCCCAGCATTTT.

There are a few counts of this clone. CDR3 coding DNA: TGTGCCAGCTCATCCGGGACTAGCGGCCAAGCCTACAATGAGCAGTTCTTC. This translates into CASSSGTSGQAYNEQFF. The J gene is TRBJ2-1, the V gene TRBV18, with 11 nucleotides matching TRBD2. Germline-derived CDR1 and CDR2 are KGHSH and LQKENI. Trimming cost V 5 bases and J 2 bases; bases outside gene matches: 8. The CDR3 consists of 17 residues.

This chain links TRBV9 with TRBJ2-3; D may be TRBD1 (6 bases). The V end lost 4 bases, the J end lost 0 bases, and 21 bases lay between the germline ends. The CDR3 is 18 residues long. In germline, CDR1 is SGDLS, CDR2 YYNGEE. CDR3: CASSPRYRDSGSTDTQYF. The CDR3 region has the DNA TGTGCCAGCAGCCCTCGTTACAGGGATTCAGGGAGCACAGATACGCAGTATTTT.

In its sample, this clone was seen once. The chain couples TRBV2 to TRBJ2-2, with TRBD2 matching over 13 bases. CDR1 and CDR2 from the germline V gene are SNHLY and FYNNEI. The CDR3 is made up of 16 amino acids. Germline trimming cut 4 bases from V and 3 bases from J; bases unmatched to any gene: 2. CDR3 nucleotide sequence: TGTGCCAGCAGTGGACTAGCGGGAGGTTACACCGGGGAGCTGTTTTTT. It translates to CASSGLAGGYTGELFF.

This sequence joins TRBV11-2 and TRBJ1-3; TRBD1 agrees at 8 bases. V lost 2 bases, J lost 4 bases, and 4 bases stayed unmatched. The CDR3 sequence is 15 residues long. In germline, CDR1 is SGHAT, CDR2 FQNNGV. The CDR3 sequence is CASSLHPGGGNTIYF. The CDR3 DNA follows: TGTGCCAGCAGCTTACATCCAGGGGGCGGAAACACCATATATTTT.

This clone was counted between two and nine times. The chain couples TRBV29-1 to TRBJ1-4; tentatively, D is TRBD1 (5 bases). Germline V gives CDR1 SQVTM, CDR2 ANQGSEA. The CDR3 extends over 17 amino acids. Trimming pared 3 bases from V and 2 bases from J, leaving 19 bases between. The CDR3 sequence is CSVDFQGRGGTNEKLFF. Here the CDR3 DNA reads TGCAGCGTTGATTTCCAGGGACGCGGAGGGACTAATGAAAAACTGTTTTTT. The full variable domain, completed using reference TRBV29-1 and TRBJ1-4, is SAVISQKPSRDICQRGTSLTIQCQVDSQVTMMFWYRQQPGQSLTLIATANQGSEATYESGFVIDKFPISRPNLTFSTLTVSNMSPEDSSIYLCSVDFQGRGGTNEKLFFGSGTQLSVL.

The CDR3 DNA follows: TGTGCCAGCAGCTTAGAGGCGGTAAGCTCCTACGAGCAGTACTTC. It encodes CASSLEAVSSYEQYF. This chain uses TRBV7-9 with TRBJ2-7, with D uncertain. V was pared by 1 base and J by 0 bases, with 10 bases between. This CDR3 is 15 amino acids long. CDR1 SEHNR and CDR2 FQNEAQ come from the germline V gene (reference sequence).

The chain couples TRBV6-1 to TRBJ2-7; 8 nucleotides align to TRBD2. CDR1 is MNHNS, CDR2 SASEGT, per germline. The CDR3 covers 14 residues. The V segment lost 3 bases and the J segment 5 bases; nucleotides outside the gene matches: 6. The CDR3 DNA is TGTGCCAGCAGTGAGGTAGCGGGAATCGACGAGCAGTACTTC. This encodes CASSEVAGIDEQYF.

This clone was counted once. Likely a read error: the CDR3 ends without its conserved phenylalanine or tryptophan. Because the CDR3's place on the DNA is in doubt, the DNA is left out and the CDR3 is given as listed by TCRdb. V usage is TRBV27 and J usage is TRBJ2-7; no DNA check was done on the table's D call, TRBD1. Per the germline V gene, CDR1 is MNHEY and CDR2 is SMNVEV (reference sequence). Counting both end residues, the CDR3 totals 12 amino acids. The chain's CDR3 is CASSFPGASLYL.

The CDR3 nucleotides are TGTGCCAGCAGCGGAGGACTAGCGGGAGGGAACGAGCAGTACTTC. This gives the protein CASSGGLAGGNEQYF. V usage is TRBV9 and J usage is TRBJ2-7; 15 bases agree with TRBD2. The ends lost 3 bases at V and 5 bases at J; junction bases unmatched: 3. This CDR3 comprises 15 residues. Germline loops: CDR1 SGDLS, CDR2 YYNGEE.

The chain uses TRBV28 and TRBJ2-7; 9 bases are shared with TRBD1. CDR1 is MDHEN, CDR2 SYDVKM, per germline. The CDR3 totals 17 residues. V lost 4 bases and J lost 0; bases outside the gene matches: 10. CDR3 DNA sequence: TGTGCCAGCAGTTCAGACAGGGGGGAGGCCCCCTCCTACGAGCAGTACTTC. Its translation is CASSSDRGEAPSYEQYF.

The chain links TRBV5-1 to TRBJ2-2, with D maybe TRBD2 (7 bases). V was trimmed by 4 bases and J by 1 base, leaving 14 bases between them. This CDR3 is 16 amino acids long. Germline values: CDR1 SGHRS, CDR2 YFSETQ. The CDR3: CASSLGGGVNTGELFF. CDR3 coding DNA: TGCGCCAGCAGCCTGGGGGGGGGCGTGAACACCGGGGAGCTGTTTTTT.

The chain joins TRBV5-8 to TRBJ2-2, with D uncertain. The CDR3 spans 12 residues. V dropped 4 bases and J dropped 12 bases, with 13 bases sitting between them. Germline loops: CDR1 SGHTS, CDR2 YDEGEE. In nucleotides, the CDR3 is TGTGCCAGCAGCCCTCGCCGGTCTCAGCTGTTTTTT. Protein: CASSPRRSQLFF.

Points on this clone: An end of the junction does not agree with germline; a read error may underlie this. The chain links TRBV7-3 to TRBJ2-7, with TRBD2 matching 12 bases. The CDR3 length is 16 residues. Germline assignment: CDR1 SGHTA and CDR2 FQGTGA. CDR3: CASSPSLAGGPGVLDF. CDR3 DNA: TGTGCCAGCAGCCCCTCTCTAGCGGGAGGGCCCGGAGTTTTGGACTTC.

The chain joins TRBV11-2 to TRBJ2-1; 9 nucleotides line up with TRBD2. J was trimmed by 10 bases and V by 4 bases; bases with no gene match: 8. Germline-derived CDR1 and CDR2 are SGHAT and FQNNGV. This CDR3 is built from 14 residues. CDR3: CASSYRGREGEQFF. The CDR3 DNA reads as TGTGCCAGCAGCTACCGCGGGAGGGAGGGCGAGCAGTTCTTC.

This clone was observed a few times. The chain has TRBV2 and TRBJ1-5; D gene unclear. V was shortened by 5 bases and J by 0 bases, with 14 bases between the two germline ends. This CDR3 is built from 16 residues. Germline V lookup: CDR1 SNHLY, CDR2 FYNNEI. CDR3 nucleotides: TGTGCCAGCAGTTCCGGGAATAGCTATAGCAATCAGCCCCAGCATTTT. Translated: CASSSGNSYSNQPQHF.

The CDR3 DNA follows: TGTGCCAGCCATGAAGGGCCCGAAGGAAACACCATATATTTT. It specifies CASHEGPEGNTIYF. The chain has TRBV2 and TRBJ1-3, with D unclear. The length of the CDR3 is 14 residues. The germline V gene has CDR1 SNHLY and CDR2 FYNNEI. V lost 8 bases and J 4 bases, leaving 15 bases between the germline ends.

This clone has only a few counts. The same CDR3 arises from other DNA sequences in this sample as well. The V gene is TRBV30, the J gene TRBJ2-7, with 8 bases identical to TRBD1. This CDR3 is 12 amino acids long. CDR1 and CDR2 (germline): GTSNPN, SVGIG (reference sequence). The junction had 6 bases not matched to a gene; V was cut back by 5 bases and J by 6 bases. In DNA form, the CDR3 reads TGTGCCTGGGGGGTCACAGGGGGCGAGCAGTACTTC. This sequence encodes CAWGVTGGEQYF.